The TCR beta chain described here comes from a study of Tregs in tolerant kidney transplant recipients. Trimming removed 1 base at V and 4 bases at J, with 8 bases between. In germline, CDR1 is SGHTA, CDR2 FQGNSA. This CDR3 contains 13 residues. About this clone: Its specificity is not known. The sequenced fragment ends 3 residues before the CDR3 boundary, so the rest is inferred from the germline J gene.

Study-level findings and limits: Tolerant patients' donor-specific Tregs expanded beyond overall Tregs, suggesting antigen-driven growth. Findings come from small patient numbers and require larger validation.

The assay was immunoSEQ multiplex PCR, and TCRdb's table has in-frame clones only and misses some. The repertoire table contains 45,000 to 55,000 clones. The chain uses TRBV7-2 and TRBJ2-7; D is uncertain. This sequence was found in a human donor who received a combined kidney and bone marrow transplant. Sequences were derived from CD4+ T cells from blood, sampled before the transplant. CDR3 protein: CASSLELLYEQYF. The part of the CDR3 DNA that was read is TGTGCCAGCAGCTTAGAGTTGCTATACGAG.